This entry describes one T cell receptor beta chain. The antigen remains unidentified. This record comes from a study of cytomegalovirus exposure and HLA in healthy donors. Overall study: Most donors, 70% to 85% of a few hundred genotyped, fell in the Caucasian-associated ancestry cluster.

Study outcomes and limitations: CMV antigen specificity was confirmed in vitro for a few CMV-associated chains. Later on, analysis showed that most CMV-associated TCR beta chains appeared to be HLA-restricted.

Primers included in the PCR were 60 Vbeta and 13 Jbeta primers. Clones were read by immunoSEQ multiplex PCR, and TCRdb kept only the in-frame ones, dropping some. Of tens of thousands of clones listed, 60% to 80% were seen once; the top ten hold about 8%. The CDR3 is made up of 14 amino acids. Germline CDR1 and CDR2: LNHDA and SQIVND (reference sequence). J gave up 7 bases and V 10 bases, and 8 bases lay outside the gene matches. This sequence was found in a man between 60 and 75 years old in good health and CMV-seropositive. The chain is built from TRBV19 and TRBJ1-4; 11 nucleotides agree with TRBD1. Sequencing was done on a sample of PBMCs. The CDR3 DNA reads as TGTGCCACATCGGACAGGGGGCGAGGTGAAAAACTGTTTTTT. Amino acid sequence: CATSDRGRGEKLFF.